The 22 T cell receptor beta chains in this list originate from one sample, sequenced in a study of response to subunit inactivated influenza vaccine. TCRdb used MiXCR to reprocess the RT-PCR reads, holding one entry per CDR3 protein. The sample comprises a few hundred thousand distinct CDR3 sequences, just over 20% of which are singletons, and about a tenth rests with the top ten. This specimen consisted of PBMCs from blood, obtained about 19 months after vaccination. These receptors were collected from a man between 50 and 75 years old who received an inactivated influenza vaccine.

The chain couples TRBV6-2 or TRBV6-3 to TRBJ2-5; 9 nucleotides agree with TRBD2. The V gene end was trimmed by 6 bases and the J gene end by 5 bases; junction bases not matched to a gene: 7. Germline V gene data show CDR1 as MNHEY and CDR2 as SVGEGT. This CDR3 contains 14 residues. The CDR3: CASRSGRMLETQYF. CDR3 nucleotide sequence: TGTGCCAGCAGGAGCGGGAGGATGTTGGAGACCCAGTACTTC.

In its sample, this clonotype was seen many times. The chain joins TRBV12-3 or TRBV12-4 to TRBJ1-1; 8 nucleotides line up with TRBD1. The CDR3 sequence is 15 residues long. With 5 bases clipped from V and 5 bases from J, the junction kept 10 bases outside the gene matches. The CDR3 region is CASSRTGLGETEAFF. The CDR3 DNA reads TGTGCCAGCAGTCGGACAGGGCTTGGTGAGACTGAAGCTTTCTTT.

Many counts were recorded for this clonotype. The chain combines TRBV5-1 with TRBJ1-1; TRBD1 agrees at 9 bases. The CDR3 extends over 15 amino acids. Looked up from germline, CDR1 is SGHRS and CDR2 is YFSETQ. Trimming removed 4 bases from V and 6 bases from J; junction bases left unmatched: 10. The CDR3 sequence is CASSEGRTGVSEAFF. CDR3 in DNA: TGCGCCAGCAGCGAGGGGAGGACAGGGGTTTCTGAAGCTTTCTTT.

V is TRBV4-1 and J is TRBJ1-4; D perhaps matches TRBD1 (5 bases). V lost 4 bases to trimming and J lost 2 bases, with 8 bases between them. There are 14 residues in the CDR3. The V gene's germline CDR1 is MGHRA and CDR2 YSYEKL. The DNA of the CDR3 is TGCGCCAGCAGCCGGGGCGTTACTAATGAAAAACTGTTTTTT. Encoded protein: CASSRGVTNEKLFF.

The table lists this clonotype with a few counts. In nucleotides, the CDR3 is TGCAGTGCCCAAAGGGCGATCGGGGACTACGAGCAGTACTTC. Amino acids: CSAQRAIGDYEQYF. The genes are TRBV20-1 and TRBJ2-7, with a tentative D call TRBD2 (5 bases). V lost 6 bases, J lost 3 bases, and 18 bases lay in between. Germline V CDR1 and CDR2: DFQATT, SNEGSKA (reference sequence). The CDR3 has 14 residues.

This clonotype was found a few times. This chain joins TRBV24-1 and TRBJ2-1, with 7 positions matching TRBD2. The V segment lost 10 bases and the J segment 3 bases; nucleotides outside the gene matches: 11. CDR3 length: 15 amino acids. Germline V gives CDR1 KGHDR, CDR2 SFDVKD. CDR3 DNA sequence: TGTGCCACAGAGGACCCGGGACTACACTACAATGAGCAGTTCTTC. Translation: CATEDPGLHYNEQFF.

The V call is TRBV5-4, the J call TRBJ2-5, with D possibly TRBD1 on 7 matching bases. With 8 bases removed from V and 1 base from J, the gap between germline ends came to 18 bases. The germline V gene has CDR1 SGHNT and CDR2 YYREEE (reference sequence). There are 15 residues in the CDR3. CDR3 sequence (DNA): TGTGCCAGTACACTCTCCAGGGGGGCCCAAGAGACCCAGTACTTC. The encoded protein is CASTLSRGAQETQYF.

In this sample, this clonotype turned up many times. The DNA for the CDR3 is TGTGCCAGCAGCTTGGACAGGGGTTGGGCTTTCTTT. Protein: CASSLDRGWAFF. V is TRBV5-5 and J is TRBJ1-1; 7 bases line up with TRBD1. The length of the CDR3 is 12 residues. The junction had 4 bases not matched to a gene; V was cut back by 0 bases and J by 11 bases. Germline loops: CDR1 SGHKS, CDR2 YYEKEE (reference sequence). Full variable domain (rest looked up from reference TRBV5-5 and TRBJ1-1): DAGVTQSPTHLIKTRGQQVTLRCSPISGHKSVSWYQQVLGQGPQFIFQYYEKEERGRGNFPDRFSARQFPNYSSELNVNALLLGDSALYLCASSLDRGWAFFGQGTRLTVV.

The chain is built from TRBV10-3 and TRBJ2-7; 10 nucleotides line up with TRBD1. Losses at the gene ends were 6 bases for V and 2 bases for J; bases not matched to a gene: 4. This CDR3 region has 14 residues. Per the germline V gene, CDR1 is ENHRY and CDR2 is SYGVKD. The DNA for the CDR3 is TGTGCCATCAGCACTGGACAGGGGGCCTACGAGCAGTACTTC. Protein: CAISTGQGAYEQYF.

The V gene is TRBV7-9, the J gene TRBJ1-4; D not resolved. The CDR3 runs 13 residues. Per the germline V gene, CDR1 is SEHNR and CDR2 is FQNEAQ (reference sequence). The V end was cut by 8 bases, the J end by 6 bases, with 13 bases between. CDR3 amino acids: CASDTEGDEKLFF. The CDR3 DNA is TGTGCCAGCGACACGGAGGGCGATGAAAAACTGTTTTTT.

The gene calls are TRBV19 and TRBJ1-5; TRBD1 agrees at 9 bases. This CDR3 region has 14 residues. After removal of 10 bases from V and 6 bases from J, the junction contained 10 bases not matched to a gene. Germline CDR1 LNHDA, CDR2 SQIVND (reference sequence). The chain's CDR3 is CAIAEQGAGQPQHF. For the CDR3, the DNA is TGTGCCATCGCCGAACAGGGGGCAGGTCAGCCCCAGCATTTT.

This chain links TRBV13 with TRBJ2-7, with 10 bases lining up with TRBD1. Trimming removed 1 base from V and 3 bases from J; junction bases left unmatched: 3. CDR3 length: 15 residues. CDR1 is PRHDT and CDR2 is FYEKMQ in the germline V gene (reference sequence). The CDR3 DNA reads as TGTGCCAGCAGCTTAGCCGGACAGGGGGTCTACGAGCAGTACTTC. It yields the protein CASSLAGQGVYEQYF.

This sequence joins TRBV20-1 and TRBJ2-4; tentatively, D is TRBD2 (5 bases). This CDR3 spans 14 amino acids. Germline CDR1 DFQATT, CDR2 SNEGSKA (reference sequence). Trimming removed 6 bases from V and 7 bases from J, with 19 bases in between. Here the CDR3 reads CSAARPGIGNIQYF. CDR3 sequence (DNA): TGCAGTGCCGCCAGGCCGGGGATCGGGAACATTCAGTACTTC.

This clonotype was counted a few times. This rearrangement joins TRBV28 to TRBJ2-7; possible D gene TRBD2, 6 bases. V was clipped by 4 bases and J by 1 base, with 11 bases between them. The germline gives CDR1 MDHEN, CDR2 SYDVKM. CDR3 length: 14 residues. Written as DNA, the CDR3 is TGTGCCAGCAGTTATCGGGGGTATTCCTACGAGCAGTACTTC. Translation gives CASSYRGYSYEQYF.

This sequence joins TRBV6-5 and TRBJ2-1; 14 bases match TRBD2. Germline trimming cut 4 bases from V and 10 bases from J; bases unmatched to any gene: 9. This CDR3 region has 16 residues. Germline lookup yields CDR1 MNHEY and CDR2 SVGAGI. This CDR3 reads CASSFLGLAGAGEQFF. DNA for the CDR3: TGTGCCAGCAGTTTCCTGGGACTAGCGGGGGCGGGGGAGCAGTTCTTC.

CDR3: CASSGDMDFYANTGELFF. The CDR3 coding sequence is TGTGCCAGCAGTGGGGACATGGATTTCTACGCGAACACCGGGGAGCTGTTTTTT. The chain links TRBV25-1 to TRBJ2-2, with D perhaps matching TRBD1 (6 bases). V dropped 4 bases and J dropped 0 bases, with 18 bases sitting between them. Germline V CDR1 and CDR2: MGHDK, SYGVNS. This CDR3 has 18 amino acids.

The rearrangement uses TRBV5-4 and TRBJ2-7; 13 nucleotides align to TRBD2. J was trimmed by 2 bases and V by 4 bases; bases with no gene match: 3. Germline CDR1 is SGHNT and CDR2 is YYREEE (reference sequence). The CDR3 has 15 amino acids. The CDR3 nucleotides read TGTGCCAGCAGCCTCACTAGCGGGAGGGCCTACGAGCAGTACTTC. Its protein is CASSLTSGRAYEQYF.

The table lists this clonotype with many counts. The chain is built from TRBV5-1 and TRBJ1-3; D gene uncertain. Germline-derived CDR1 and CDR2 are SGHRS and YFSETQ. Trimming stripped 1 base from V and 0 bases from J, with 5 bases between. There are 14 residues in the CDR3. The chain's CDR3 is CASSLWHSGNTIYF. The CDR3 DNA is TGCGCCAGCAGCTTGTGGCACTCTGGAAACACCATATATTTT.

The chain carries TRBV19 and TRBJ2-3; 13 bases are shared with TRBD2. Germline trimming cut 5 bases from V and 1 base from J; bases unmatched to any gene: 12. The germline V gene has CDR1 LNHDA and CDR2 SQIVND (reference sequence). This CDR3 spans 19 amino acids. The CDR3 DNA reads as TGTGCCAGTAGTCCTGGACTAGCGGGAGCGCGGCACCGCACAGATACGCAGTATTTT. It codes for CASSPGLAGARHRTDTQYF.

The chain has TRBV3-1 and TRBJ2-1; D tentatively reads TRBD1 or TRBD2 (5 bases each). The CDR3 is 15 amino acids. Germline assignment: CDR1 LGHDT and CDR2 YNNKEL (reference sequence). V dropped 6 bases and J dropped 6 bases, with 18 bases sitting between them. The CDR3 nucleotides read TGTGCCAGCAGTTCCGGGTTTGGGACGCCCAATGAGCAGTTCTTC. It is translated as CASSSGFGTPNEQFF.

The J gene is TRBJ1-4, the V gene TRBV20-1; TRBD1 is a possible D gene (5 bases). The germline CDR1 and CDR2 sequences are DFQATT and SNEGSKA (reference sequence). V was shortened by 3 bases and J by 5 bases, with 13 bases between the two germline ends. The CDR3 contains 14 residues. DNA for the CDR3: TGCAGTGCTAGTCTCAGGGTCTCGAATGAAAAACTGTTTTTT. It is translated as CSASLRVSNEKLFF.

This clonotype was seen more than once but under ten times. The CDR3 region has the DNA TGTGCCAGCAGCGTAAGCGGGCTGGGCTACAATGAGCAGTTCTTC. Translation gives CASSVSGLGYNEQFF. The chain employs TRBV9 and TRBJ2-1; weak D call: TRBD2 (6 bases). This CDR3 has 15 amino acids. V shed 1 base and J shed 3 bases, with 11 bases lying between them. The germline V gene encodes CDR1 SGDLS and CDR2 YYNGEE.